This T cell receptor beta chain is drawn from a study of blood T cell repertoires in COVID-19. About the research overall: Donors in the United States, Italy and Spain gave samples during acute or convalescent COVID-19. PBMCs, B-cell-depleted T cells, or T cells were the source of the cDNA or gDNA that made up the material.

The CDR3 extends over 15 amino acids. Only in-frame clones appear in the TCRdb table, and some are missing; sequencing was by immunoSEQ multiplex PCR. Of some 200,000 clones in the sample, 80% are singletons; the top ten hold about 13%. V gene TRBV21-1 combines with J gene TRBJ1-1. TRBV21-1 is described as a pseudogene. The sequenced sample was peripheral blood. The origin of this receptor is a human donor in a cohort sampled during active COVID-19. As DNA, the CDR3 is TGTGCCAGCAGCAAAGACGTTGGTGAGGCTGTTGAAGCTTTCTTT. It translates to CASSKDVGEAVEAFF.